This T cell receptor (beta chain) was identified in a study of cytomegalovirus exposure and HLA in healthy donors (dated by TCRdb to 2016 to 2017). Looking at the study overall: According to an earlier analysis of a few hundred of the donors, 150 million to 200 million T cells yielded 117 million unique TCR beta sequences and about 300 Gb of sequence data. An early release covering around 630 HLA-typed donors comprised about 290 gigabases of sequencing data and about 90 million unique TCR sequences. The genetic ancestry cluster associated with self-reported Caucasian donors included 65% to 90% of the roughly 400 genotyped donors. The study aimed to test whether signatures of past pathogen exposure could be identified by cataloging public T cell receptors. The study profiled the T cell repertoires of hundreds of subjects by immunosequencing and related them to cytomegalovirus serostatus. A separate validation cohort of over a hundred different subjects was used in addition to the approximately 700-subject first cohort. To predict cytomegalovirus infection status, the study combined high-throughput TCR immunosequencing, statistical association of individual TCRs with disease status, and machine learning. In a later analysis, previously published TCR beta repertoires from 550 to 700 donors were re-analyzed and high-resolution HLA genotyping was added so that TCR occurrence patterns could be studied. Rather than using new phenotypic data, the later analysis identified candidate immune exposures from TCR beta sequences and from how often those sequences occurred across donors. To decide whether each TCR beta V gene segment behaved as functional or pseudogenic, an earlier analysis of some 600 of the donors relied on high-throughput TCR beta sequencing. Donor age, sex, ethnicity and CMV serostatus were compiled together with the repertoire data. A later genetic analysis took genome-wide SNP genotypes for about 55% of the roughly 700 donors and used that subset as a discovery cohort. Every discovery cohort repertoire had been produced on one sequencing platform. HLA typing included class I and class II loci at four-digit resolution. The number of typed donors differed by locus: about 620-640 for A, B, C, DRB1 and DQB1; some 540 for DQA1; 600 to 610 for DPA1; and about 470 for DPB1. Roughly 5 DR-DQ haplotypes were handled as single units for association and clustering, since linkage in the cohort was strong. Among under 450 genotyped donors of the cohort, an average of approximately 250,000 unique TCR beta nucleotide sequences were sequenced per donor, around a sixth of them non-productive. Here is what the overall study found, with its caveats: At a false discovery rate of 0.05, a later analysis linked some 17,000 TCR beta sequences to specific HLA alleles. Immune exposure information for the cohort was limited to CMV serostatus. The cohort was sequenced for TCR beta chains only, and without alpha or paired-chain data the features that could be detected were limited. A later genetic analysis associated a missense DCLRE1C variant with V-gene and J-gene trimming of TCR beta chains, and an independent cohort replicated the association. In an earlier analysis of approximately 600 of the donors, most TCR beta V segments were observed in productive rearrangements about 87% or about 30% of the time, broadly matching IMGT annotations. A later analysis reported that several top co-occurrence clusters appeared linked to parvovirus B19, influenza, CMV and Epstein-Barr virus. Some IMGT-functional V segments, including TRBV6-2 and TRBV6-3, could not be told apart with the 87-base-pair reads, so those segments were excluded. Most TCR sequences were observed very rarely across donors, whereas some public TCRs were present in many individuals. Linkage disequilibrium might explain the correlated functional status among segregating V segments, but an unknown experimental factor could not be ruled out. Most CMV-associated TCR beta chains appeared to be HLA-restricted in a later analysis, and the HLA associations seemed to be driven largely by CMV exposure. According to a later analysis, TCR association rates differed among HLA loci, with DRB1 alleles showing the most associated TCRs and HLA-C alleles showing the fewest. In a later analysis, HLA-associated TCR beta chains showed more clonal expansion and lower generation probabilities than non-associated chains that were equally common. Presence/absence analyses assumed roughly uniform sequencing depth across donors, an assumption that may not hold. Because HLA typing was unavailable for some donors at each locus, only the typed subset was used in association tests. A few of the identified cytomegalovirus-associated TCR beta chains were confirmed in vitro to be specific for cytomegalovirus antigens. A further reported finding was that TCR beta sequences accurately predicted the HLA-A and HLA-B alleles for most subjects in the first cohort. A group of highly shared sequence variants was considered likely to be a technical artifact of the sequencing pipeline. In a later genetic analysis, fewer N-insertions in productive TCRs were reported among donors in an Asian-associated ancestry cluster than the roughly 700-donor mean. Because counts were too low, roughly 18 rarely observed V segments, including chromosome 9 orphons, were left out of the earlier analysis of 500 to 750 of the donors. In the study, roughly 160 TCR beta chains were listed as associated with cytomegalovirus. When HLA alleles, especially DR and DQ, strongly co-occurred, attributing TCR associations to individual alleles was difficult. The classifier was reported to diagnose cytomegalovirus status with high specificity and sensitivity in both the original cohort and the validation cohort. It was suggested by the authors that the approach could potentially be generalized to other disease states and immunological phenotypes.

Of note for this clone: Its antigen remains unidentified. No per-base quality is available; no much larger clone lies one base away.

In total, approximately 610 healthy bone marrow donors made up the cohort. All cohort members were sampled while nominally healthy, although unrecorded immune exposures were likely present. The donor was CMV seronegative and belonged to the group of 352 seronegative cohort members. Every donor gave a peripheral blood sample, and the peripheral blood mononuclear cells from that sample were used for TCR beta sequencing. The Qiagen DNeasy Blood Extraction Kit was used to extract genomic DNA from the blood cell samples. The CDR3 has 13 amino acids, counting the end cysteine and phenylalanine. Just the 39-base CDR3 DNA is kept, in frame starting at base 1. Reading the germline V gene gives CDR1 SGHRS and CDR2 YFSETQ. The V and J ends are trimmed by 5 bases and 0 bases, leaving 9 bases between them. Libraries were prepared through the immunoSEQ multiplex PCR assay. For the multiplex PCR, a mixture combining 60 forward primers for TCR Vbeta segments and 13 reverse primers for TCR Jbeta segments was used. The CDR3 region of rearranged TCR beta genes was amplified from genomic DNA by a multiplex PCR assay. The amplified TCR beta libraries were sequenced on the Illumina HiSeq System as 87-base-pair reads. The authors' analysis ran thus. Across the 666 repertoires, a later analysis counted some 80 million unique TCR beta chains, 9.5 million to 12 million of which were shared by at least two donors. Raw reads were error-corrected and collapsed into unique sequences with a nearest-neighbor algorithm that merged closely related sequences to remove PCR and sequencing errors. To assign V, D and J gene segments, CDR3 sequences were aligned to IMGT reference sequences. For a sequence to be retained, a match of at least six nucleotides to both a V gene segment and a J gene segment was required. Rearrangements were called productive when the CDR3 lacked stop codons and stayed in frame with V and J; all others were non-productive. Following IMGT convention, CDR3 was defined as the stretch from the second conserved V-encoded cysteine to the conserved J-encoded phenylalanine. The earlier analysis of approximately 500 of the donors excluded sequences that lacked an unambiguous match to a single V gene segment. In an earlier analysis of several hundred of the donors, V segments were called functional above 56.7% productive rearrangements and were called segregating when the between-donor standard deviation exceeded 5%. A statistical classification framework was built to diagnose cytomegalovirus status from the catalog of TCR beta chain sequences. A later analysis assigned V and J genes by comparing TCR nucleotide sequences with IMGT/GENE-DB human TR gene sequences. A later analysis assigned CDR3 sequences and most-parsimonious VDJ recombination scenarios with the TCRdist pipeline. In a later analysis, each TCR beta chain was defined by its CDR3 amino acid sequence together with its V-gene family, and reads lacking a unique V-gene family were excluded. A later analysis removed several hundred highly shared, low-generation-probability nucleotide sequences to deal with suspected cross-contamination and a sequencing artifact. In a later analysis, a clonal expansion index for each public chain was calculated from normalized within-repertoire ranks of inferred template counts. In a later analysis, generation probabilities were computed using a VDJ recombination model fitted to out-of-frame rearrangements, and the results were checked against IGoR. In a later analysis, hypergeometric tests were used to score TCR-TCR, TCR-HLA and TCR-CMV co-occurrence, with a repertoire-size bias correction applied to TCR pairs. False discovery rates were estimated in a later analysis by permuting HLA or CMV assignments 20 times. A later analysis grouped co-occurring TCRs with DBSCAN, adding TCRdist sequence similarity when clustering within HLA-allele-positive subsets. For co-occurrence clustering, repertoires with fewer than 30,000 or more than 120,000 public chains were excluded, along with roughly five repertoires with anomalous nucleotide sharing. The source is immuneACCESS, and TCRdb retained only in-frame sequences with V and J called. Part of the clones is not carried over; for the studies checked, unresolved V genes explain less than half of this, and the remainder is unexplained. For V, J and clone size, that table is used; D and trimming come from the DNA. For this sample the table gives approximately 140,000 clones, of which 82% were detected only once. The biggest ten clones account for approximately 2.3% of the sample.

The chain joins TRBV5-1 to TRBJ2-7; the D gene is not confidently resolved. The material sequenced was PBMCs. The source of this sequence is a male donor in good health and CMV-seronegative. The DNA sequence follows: TGCGCCAGCAGTGTTGACAACTCCTACGAGCAGTACTTC. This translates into CASSVDNSYEQYF.